This is a list of T cell receptor beta chains from one sample in a study of cytomegalovirus exposure and HLA in healthy donors. TCRdb's table, derived via immunoSEQ multiplex PCR, lists solely in-frame clones and lacks some. In the table there are around 71,000 clones, around 60% of which are singletons. Sequencing used PBMCs. These receptor sequences come from a man aged 30 to 45 in good health and CMV-seropositive. The CDR3 runs from the conserved cysteine through the conserved F or W. Each record gives: V gene, D gene, clone size, CDR3 length, J gene, CDR3 DNA, CDR3 protein. A D gene is named only where the DNA matches it firmly. Clone size, where shown, is once, few, many, or a class for clones that have expanded.

V gene: TRBV11-2; D gene: NA; clone size: NA; CDR3 length: 12; J gene: TRBJ1-2; CDR3 DNA: TGTGCCAGCAGCAGGGGGGGGCCCGGCTACACCTTC; CDR3 protein: CASSRGGPGYTF
V gene: TRBV6-5; D gene: TRBD2; clone size: NA; CDR3 length: 15; J gene: TRBJ2-1; CDR3 DNA: TGTGCCAGCAGTTTGGGACTAGCGGGCCCCAATGAGCAGTTCTTC; CDR3 protein: CASSLGLAGPNEQFF
V gene: TRBV15; D gene: NA; clone size: few; CDR3 length: 15; J gene: TRBJ2-4; CDR3 DNA: TGTGCCACCAGCAGAGATCAGGGGGGCTTCGACATTCAGTACTTC; CDR3 protein: CATSRDQGGFDIQYF
V gene: TRBV19; D gene: TRBD2; clone size: NA; CDR3 length: 18; J gene: TRBJ2-7; CDR3 DNA: TGTGCCAGTAGTATGCGGCACAGGGCTAGCGGGGCCTCCTACGAGCAGTACTTC; CDR3 protein: CASSMRHRASGASYEQYF
V gene: TRBV11-3; D gene: TRBD1; clone size: NA; CDR3 length: 14; J gene: TRBJ2-3; CDR3 DNA: TGTGCCAGCAGCAATAGACAGGGGCCAGATACGCAGTATTTT; CDR3 protein: CASSNRQGPDTQYF
V gene: TRBV28; D gene: NA; clone size: once; CDR3 length: 13; J gene: TRBJ1-5; CDR3 DNA: TGTACCAGCAGTCCCCGCGGTAGTCAGCCCCAGCATTTT; CDR3 protein: CTSSPRGSQPQHF
V gene: TRBV7-9; D gene: TRBD1; clone size: NA; CDR3 length: 17; J gene: TRBJ2-3; CDR3 DNA: TGTGCCAGCAGCTTAGGGACAGGGGGCTCTAGCACAGATACGCAGTATTTT; CDR3 protein: CASSLGTGGSSTDTQYF
V gene: TRBV9; D gene: NA; clone size: NA; CDR3 length: 16; J gene: TRBJ2-2; CDR3 DNA: TGTGCCAGCAGCGTTTGCGGGAAGCGAAACACCGGGGAGCTGTTTTTT; CDR3 protein: CASSVCGKRNTGELFF
V gene: TRBV27; D gene: TRBD1; clone size: NA; CDR3 length: 16; J gene: TRBJ2-1; CDR3 DNA: TGTGCCAGCAGTCCTATGGGGACAGGGGTGGCCAATGAGCAGTTCTTC; CDR3 protein: CASSPMGTGVANEQFF
V gene: TRBV4-1; D gene: TRBD1; clone size: NA; CDR3 length: 15; J gene: TRBJ1-5; CDR3 DNA: TGCGCCAGCAGCCAAGACTGGACAGGGGGAGGACCCCAGCATTTT; CDR3 protein: CASSQDWTGGGPQHF
V gene: TRBV11-3; D gene: NA; clone size: few; CDR3 length: 13; J gene: TRBJ1-1; CDR3 DNA: TGTGCCAGCAGTTCGGACACCCACACTGAAGCTTTCTTT; CDR3 protein: CASSSDTHTEAFF
V gene: TRBV11-3; D gene: TRBD1; clone size: NA; CDR3 length: 13; J gene: TRBJ2-5; CDR3 DNA: TGTGCCAGCAGCTTTCGACAGGGGGAGACCCAGTACTTC; CDR3 protein: CASSFRQGETQYF
V gene: TRBV11-3; D gene: TRBD1; clone size: few; CDR3 length: 14; J gene: TRBJ2-7; CDR3 DNA: TGTGCCAGCAGCCAGGGACAGACCCGAGGGGAGCAGTACTTC; CDR3 protein: CASSQGQTRGEQYF
V gene: TRBV29-1; D gene: TRBD1; clone size: NA; CDR3 length: 14; J gene: TRBJ2-5; CDR3 DNA: TGCAGCGTAAAAAGGACAGGGGGCACTGAGACCCAGTACTTC; CDR3 protein: CSVKRTGGTETQYF
V gene: TRBV5-4; D gene: NA; clone size: NA; CDR3 length: 15; J gene: TRBJ2-7; CDR3 DNA: TGTGCCAGCAGCCAAGATGAGGGAAGCTCCTACGAGCAGTACTTC; CDR3 protein: CASSQDEGSSYEQYF
V gene: TRBV19; D gene: TRBD1; clone size: NA; CDR3 length: 14; J gene: TRBJ2-5; CDR3 DNA: TGTGCCAGTAGTGGGACAGGGGCCGCGGAGACCCAGTACTTC; CDR3 protein: CASSGTGAAETQYF
V gene: TRBV2; D gene: NA; clone size: NA; CDR3 length: 13; J gene: TRBJ2-2; CDR3 DNA: TGTGCCAGCAGCCCTAGTGGTACCGGGGAGCTGTTTTTT; CDR3 protein: CASSPSGTGELFF
V gene: TRBV18; D gene: NA; clone size: NA; CDR3 length: 15; J gene: TRBJ2-1; CDR3 DNA: TGTGCCAGCTCACCTCCCTCCCGGGGAATGAATGAGCAGTTCTTC; CDR3 protein: CASSPPSRGMNEQFF
V gene: TRBV7-9; D gene: NA; clone size: once; CDR3 length: 12; J gene: TRBJ2-5; CDR3 DNA: TGTGCCAGCAGCTTAAGGGGAGAGACCCAGTACTTC; CDR3 protein: CASSLRGETQYF
V gene: TRBV5-1; D gene: TRBD1; clone size: NA; CDR3 length: 13; J gene: TRBJ2-3; CDR3 DNA: TGCGCCAGCAGTTGGGACAGGGCAGATACGCAGTATTTT; CDR3 protein: CASSWDRADTQYF
V gene: TRBV5-1; D gene: NA; clone size: few; CDR3 length: 18; J gene: TRBJ2-7; CDR3 DNA: TGCGCCAGCAGCTCCCAACCCTCAGGTGCCTATAGCTCCTACGAGCAGTACTTC; CDR3 protein: CASSSQPSGAYSSYEQYF
V gene: TRBV25-1; D gene: NA; clone size: NA; CDR3 length: 12; J gene: TRBJ1-2; CDR3 DNA: TGTGCCAGCGGGAGTGGGAGCGTAGGCTACACCTTC; CDR3 protein: CASGSGSVGYTF
V gene: TRBV6-6; D gene: TRBD1; clone size: few; CDR3 length: 16; J gene: TRBJ2-2; CDR3 DNA: TGTGCCAGCAGCCTCGGACAGGGGAGATGGGCCGGGGAGCTGTTTTTT; CDR3 protein: CASSLGQGRWAGELFF
V gene: TRBV5-5; D gene: NA; clone size: few; CDR3 length: 15; J gene: TRBJ1-2; CDR3 DNA: TGTGCCAGCAGCTTGGCAGGGGCCAGTGGGTATGGCTACACCTTC; CDR3 protein: CASSLAGASGYGYTF
V gene: TRBV10-3; D gene: TRBD2; clone size: NA; CDR3 length: 16; J gene: TRBJ2-1; CDR3 DNA: TGTGCCATCAGTGACCTAGCGGGGGAAAAAAACAATGAGCAGTTCTTC; CDR3 protein: CAISDLAGEKNNEQFF
V gene: TRBV7-7; D gene: NA; clone size: NA; CDR3 length: 15; J gene: TRBJ2-5; CDR3 DNA: TGTGCTAGCAGCTTTAGCCCGTCGGGTCAAGAGACCCAGTACTTC; CDR3 protein: CASSFSPSGQETQYF
V gene: TRBV28; D gene: TRBD2; clone size: NA; CDR3 length: 14; J gene: TRBJ2-7; CDR3 DNA: TGTGCCAGCCGAATCGGGGGGGCCGGGTACGAGCAGTACTTC; CDR3 protein: CASRIGGAGYEQYF
V gene: TRBV2; D gene: TRBD1; clone size: NA; CDR3 length: 15; J gene: TRBJ2-2; CDR3 DNA: TGTGCCAGCAGGCAGGACAGGGGGCTTGCCGGGGAGCTGTTTTTT; CDR3 protein: CASRQDRGLAGELFF
V gene: TRBV5-1; D gene: NA; clone size: NA; CDR3 length: 13; J gene: TRBJ1-4; CDR3 DNA: TGCGCCAGCAGCCGCGGGGCTAATGAAAAACTGTTTTTT; CDR3 protein: CASSRGANEKLFF
V gene: TRBV7-3; D gene: NA; clone size: NA; CDR3 length: 13; J gene: TRBJ1-2; CDR3 DNA: TGTGCCAGCAGCTTAGATCCGGGAAGCGGCTACACCTTC; CDR3 protein: CASSLDPGSGYTF
V gene: TRBV25-1; D gene: NA; clone size: NA; CDR3 length: 16; J gene: TRBJ2-2; CDR3 DNA: TGTGCCAGCAGTGAATATAAAGGCAGGGACACCGGGGAGCTGTTTTTT; CDR3 protein: CASSEYKGRDTGELFF
V gene: TRBV5-1; D gene: TRBD1; clone size: NA; CDR3 length: 15; J gene: TRBJ2-7; CDR3 DNA: TGCGCCAGCAGCTTCTGGGACAGGGTCCCCTACGAGCAGTACTTC; CDR3 protein: CASSFWDRVPYEQYF
V gene: TRBV20-1; D gene: NA; clone size: few; CDR3 length: 11; J gene: TRBJ1-1; CDR3 DNA: TGCAGTGTCAGGGGGAACACTGAAGCTTTCTTT; CDR3 protein: CSVRGNTEAFF
V gene: TRBV28; D gene: TRBD1; clone size: once; CDR3 length: 15; J gene: TRBJ1-3; CDR3 DNA: TGTGCCAGCAGTACGCACCAGGGGGCCGGAAACACCATATATTTT; CDR3 protein: CASSTHQGAGNTIYF
V gene: TRBV29-1; D gene: NA; clone size: NA; CDR3 length: 13; J gene: TRBJ2-3; CDR3 DNA: TGCAGCGCAGCTGGGCGGGCCCAAGTTACGCAGTATTTT; CDR3 protein: CSAAGRAQVTQYF
V gene: TRBV7-6; D gene: NA; clone size: NA; CDR3 length: 12; J gene: TRBJ2-7; CDR3 DNA: TGTGCCAGCAGCTCGCGGGTCTACGAGCAGTACTTC; CDR3 protein: CASSSRVYEQYF
V gene: TRBV6-5; D gene: TRBD1; clone size: few; CDR3 length: 14; J gene: TRBJ2-5; CDR3 DNA: TGTGCCAGCAGCCTAGACAGGGCTCAAGAGACCCAGTACTTC; CDR3 protein: CASSLDRAQETQYF
V gene: TRBV7-9; D gene: TRBD2; clone size: NA; CDR3 length: 16; J gene: TRBJ2-1; CDR3 DNA: TGTGCCAGCAGCCAAGGGAGCGGGACCTACTACAATGAGCAGTTCTTC; CDR3 protein: CASSQGSGTYYNEQFF
V gene: TRBV29-1; D gene: TRBD2; clone size: NA; CDR3 length: 15; J gene: TRBJ2-7; CDR3 DNA: TGCAGCGCGAAGGGGGAGGTAGCGGGAAACTACGAGCAGTACTTC; CDR3 protein: CSAKGEVAGNYEQYF
V gene: TRBV5-6; D gene: TRBD2; clone size: NA; CDR3 length: 16; J gene: TRBJ2-1; CDR3 DNA: TGTGCCAGCAGCTATACGGGACTAGCGGGAGCTGATGAGCAGTTCTTC; CDR3 protein: CASSYTGLAGADEQFF
V gene: TRBV25-1; D gene: NA; clone size: NA; CDR3 length: 15; J gene: TRBJ2-5; CDR3 DNA: TGTGCCAGCCGGAGTGGGCAGGGGTATCTAGAGACCCAGTACTTC; CDR3 protein: CASRSGQGYLETQYF
V gene: TRBV5-6; D gene: NA; clone size: NA; CDR3 length: 13; J gene: TRBJ2-3; CDR3 DNA: TGTGCCAGCAGCTCCCTTTTCACAGATACGCAGTATTTT; CDR3 protein: CASSSLFTDTQYF